This TCR beta chain was obtained from a study of T-cell reconstitution after alpha-beta-depleted transplantation in children. Deletions cut 2 bases from V and 9 bases from J, with 10 bases between. The CDR3 totals 12 residues. Germline CDR1 is SGHVS and CDR2 is FNYEAQ. Study results and limitations: There were some patients whose high TCRbeta diversity at day 60 came from surviving recipient T cells and thymic progenitors. T-cell counts and diversity were attributed mostly to newly produced T cells one year after transplant. Alpha-beta T cells about two months after transplant reportedly derived from several hundred expanded graft clones.

As it was prepared, the TCRbeta library received unique molecular identifiers. TCRdb recomputed calls from the PCR reads with MiXCR, one row per CDR3 protein. There are 750,000 to 950,000 distinct CDR3 sequences in the sample; roughly 15% occur only once, and 5% lies in the top ten. With respect to this clonotype: The antigen is unknown.

Sequencing used PBMCs, mostly from graft donor cells, obtained 360 days after TCRalphabeta/CD19-depleted stem cell transplant. The gene calls are TRBV7-6 and TRBJ1-2; D is ambiguous. The TCR sequence derives from a male patient aged 10 to 17 who had a stem cell transplant for acute lymphoblastic leukemia, so the T cells may come from the graft donor. The CDR3, as DNA: TGTGCCAGCAGCTTACCCGCCCGGCGCTACACCTTC. Protein: CASSLPARRYTF.